This is a list of T cell receptor beta chains from one sample in a study of cytomegalovirus exposure and HLA in healthy donors. Only in-frame clones appear in the TCRdb table, and some are missing; sequencing was by immunoSEQ multiplex PCR. The repertoire holds roughly 220,000 clones, with 70% to 80% as singletons. Input material: PBMCs. These receptors all come from a woman younger than 45 in good health and CMV-seronegative. The CDR3 runs from the conserved cysteine through the conserved F or W. Fields, in order: J gene, D gene, clone size, V gene, CDR3 protein, CDR3 DNA. D genes are given only for firm matches. The size field is filled for only some rows; it gives once, few, many or a size class.

>TRBJ2-6|NA|NA|TRBV2
CAGTWDSGANVLTF
TGTGCCGGGACTTGGGACTCTGGGGCCAACGTCCTGACTTTC
>TRBJ2-3|NA|few|TRBV6-6
CASKREFGTQYF
TGTGCCAGTAAAAGAGAGTTCGGTACGCAGTATTTT
>TRBJ2-2|NA|NA|TRBV6-6
CASRPWTLTNTGELFF
TGTGCCAGCAGGCCTTGGACTCTGACGAACACCGGGGAGCTGTTTTTT
>TRBJ2-1|TRBD2|once|TRBV5-5
CASSLGIAGLQFF
TGTGCCAGCAGCTTGGGAATAGCGGGACTGCAGTTCTTC
>TRBJ1-2|NA|NA|TRBV30
CAWSAGFDGANYGYTF
TGTGCCTGGAGTGCCGGATTTGACGGAGCTAACTATGGCTACACCTTC
>TRBJ2-2|NA|once|TRBV19
CASRQGGGVRTGELFF
TGTGCCAGTCGACAGGGAGGAGGGGTGAGGACCGGGGAGCTGTTTTTT
>TRBJ2-7|NA|NA|TRBV11-3
CASSRGGSSYEQYF
TGTGCCAGCAGCCGCGGCGGAAGCTCCTACGAGCAGTACTTC
>TRBJ1-3|NA|NA|TRBV30
CAWSPSLKQGFSGNTIYF
TGTGCCTGGAGTCCATCCCTCAAGCAGGGTTTCTCTGGAAACACCATATATTTT
>TRBJ1-4|NA|NA|TRBV5-4
CASSPTGTRGEKLFF
TGTGCCAGCAGCCCGACCGGGACCAGGGGTGAAAAACTGTTTTTT
>TRBJ1-1|TRBD1|NA|TRBV27
CASSLQGQFLNTEAFF
TGTGCCAGCAGTTTACAGGGACAGTTCCTGAACACTGAAGCTTTCTTT
>TRBJ1-1|NA|NA|TRBV7-8
CASSATVNTEAFF
TGTGCCAGCAGCGCCACGGTGAACACTGAAGCTTTCTTT
>TRBJ1-2|NA|NA|TRBV5-5
CASSSYSDSGYTF
TGTGCCAGCAGCTCGTACTCGGACTCTGGCTACACCTTC
>TRBJ1-4|NA|NA|TRBV6-1
CASSETGVRVEKEKLFF
TGTGCCAGCAGTGAAACGGGTGTCAGAGTTGAGAAGGAAAAACTGTTTTTT
>TRBJ1-2|NA|NA|TRBV5-1
CASSLDGPGGSTGYTF
TGCGCCAGCAGCTTGGATGGCCCGGGGGGCTCGACTGGCTACACCTTC
>TRBJ2-7|NA|NA|TRBV5-1
CTSSYIPGQAYEQYF
TGCACCAGCAGCTACATACCGGGACAAGCCTACGAGCAGTACTTC
>TRBJ1-1|NA|NA|TRBV19
CARSKRGQNTEDFF
TGTGCCCGTAGTAAGAGAGGACAGAACACTGAAGATTTCTTT
>TRBJ2-3|TRBD1|few|TRBV30
CAWSPKRQGSTDTQYF
TGTGCCTGGAGTCCGAAACGACAGGGAAGCACAGATACGCAGTATTTT
>TRBJ2-7|TRBD1|NA|TRBV6-1
CASSPTGVGYEQYF
TGTGCCAGCAGTCCGACAGGGGTTGGGTACGAGCAGTACTTC
>TRBJ1-2|NA|NA|TRBV6-1
CASSESGNSGYTF
TGTGCCAGCAGTGAATCAGGGAACTCTGGCTACACCTTC
>TRBJ1-6|TRBD1|once|TRBV6-6
CASSYGTGVSPLHF
TGTGCCAGCAGTTACGGGACAGGTGTTTCACCCCTCCACTTT
>TRBJ2-1|TRBD2|NA|TRBV30
CAWSVASGDYNEQFF
TGTGCCTGGAGTGTGGCTAGCGGAGACTACAATGAGCAGTTCTTC
>TRBJ1-1|NA|NA|TRBV5-1
CASSLGQTFEAFF
TGCGCCAGCAGCTTGGGACAAACGTTTGAAGCTTTCTTT
>TRBJ2-7|TRBD1|few|TRBV5-6
CASSLESGTGGNEQYF
TGTGCCAGCAGCTTGGAAAGCGGGACAGGGGGGAACGAGCAGTACTTC
>TRBJ1-5|NA|NA|TRBV6-5
CASSYLPNQPQHF
TGTGCCAGCAGTTACCTCCCCAATCAGCCCCAGCATTTT
>TRBJ2-7|NA|NA|TRBV11-2
CASRPDTFYSYEQYF
TGTGCCAGCAGGCCGGACACCTTCTATTCCTACGAGCAGTACTTC
>TRBJ2-1|NA|NA|TRBV30
CAWSVSGEQFF
TGTGCCTGGAGTGTGAGCGGTGAGCAGTTCTTC
>TRBJ2-1|NA|NA|TRBV2
CAISGEYNEQFF
TGTGCCATCTCCGGAGAGTACAATGAGCAGTTCTTC
>TRBJ1-2|NA|NA|TRBV14
CASSQGRGGHYGYTF
TGTGCCAGCAGCCAAGGCCGGGGGGGCCACTATGGCTACACCTTC
>TRBJ2-3|TRBD2|NA|TRBV11-3
CASSWSGGQTYF
TGTGCCAGCAGCTGGAGCGGGGGGCAGACGTATTTT
>TRBJ2-7|NA|NA|TRBV27
CASSSLGLYEQYF
TGTGCCAGCAGTTCCCTTGGGCTCTACGAGCAGTACTTC
>TRBJ2-2|NA|NA|TRBV6-6
CASSYGRGYNTGELFF
TGTGCCAGCAGTTACGGGCGGGGTTACAACACCGGGGAGCTGTTTTTT
>TRBJ1-2|TRBD1|NA|TRBV6-1
CASSDYETGVYGYTF
TGTGCCAGCAGTGATTATGAGACAGGGGTATATGGCTACACCTTC
>TRBJ2-5|NA|NA|TRBV6-1
CASSEIELAETQYF
TGTGCCAGCAGTGAAATCGAGCTAGCTGAGACCCAGTACTTC
>TRBJ1-4|TRBD1|NA|TRBV10-2
CASRDPAGGGLEKLFF
TGCGCCAGCAGAGACCCCGCAGGGGGCGGTTTGGAAAAACTGTTTTTT
>TRBJ1-5|NA|NA|TRBV10-2
CAAQNVGSQPQHF
TGCGCCGCCCAGAACGTCGGGAGTCAGCCCCAGCATTTT
>TRBJ2-7|NA|NA|TRBV7-9
CSSSPGQQEQYF
TGTTCCAGCAGCCCTGGACAGCAGGAGCAGTACTTC
>TRBJ1-5|NA|once|TRBV19
CASSPYSNQPQHF
TGTGCCAGTAGTCCGTATAGCAATCAGCCCCAGCATTTT
>TRBJ2-3|NA|NA|TRBV9
CASSLPREDTQYF
TGTGCCAGCAGCCTTCCTAGAGAGGATACGCAGTATTTT
>TRBJ1-1|NA|NA|TRBV7-6
CASSLVTGLTEAFF
TGTGCCAGCAGCTTAGTCACAGGGTTGACTGAAGCTTTCTTT
>TRBJ1-6|TRBD1|NA|TRBV27
CASSRDRNSPLHF
TGTGCCAGCAGCCGGGACAGGAATTCACCCCTCCACTTT
>TRBJ2-7|TRBD1|NA|TRBV5-4
CATSGTGQYEQYF
TGTGCCACCTCCGGGACAGGGCAGTACGAGCAGTACTTC
>TRBJ1-1|TRBD1|NA|TRBV7-8
CASSPRDRGQENTEAFF
TGTGCCAGCAGCCCCCGGGACAGGGGGCAGGAGAACACTGAAGCTTTCTTT
>TRBJ2-1|TRBD1|few|TRBV5-1
CASAGARGMNEQFF
TGCGCCAGCGCCGGGGCCAGGGGGATGAATGAGCAGTTCTTC
>TRBJ2-2|NA|few|TRBV6-6
CASRGTGELFF
TGTGCCTCCCGAGGGACCGGGGAGCTGTTTTTT
>TRBJ2-1|TRBD1|NA|TRBV5-1
CASSQSAGTGLYNEQFF
TGCGCCAGCAGCCAATCAGCCGGGACAGGCCTCTACAATGAGCAGTTCTTC
>TRBJ2-1|TRBD1|once|TRBV11-3
CASRGTGIGEQFF
TGTGCCAGCAGAGGGACAGGGATAGGCGAGCAGTTCTTC
>TRBJ1-1|TRBD1|few|TRBV5-6
CASSLRGTVTEAFF
TGTGCCAGCAGCTTGCGCGGGACAGTTACTGAAGCTTTCTTT
>TRBJ1-6|TRBD1|NA|TRBV10-2
CASRAGQGYSPLHF
TGCGCCAGCAGGGCCGGACAGGGATACTCACCCCTCCACTTT
>TRBJ2-7|TRBD2|NA|TRBV5-8
CASSQEFSGGANEQYF
TGTGCCAGCAGCCAAGAATTTAGCGGGGGGGCCAACGAGCAGTACTTC
>TRBJ2-7|TRBD2|few|TRBV10-3
CAIRGTSGYEQYF
TGTGCCATCCGGGGGACTAGCGGATACGAGCAGTACTTC
>TRBJ2-6|NA|once|TRBV25-1
CASSDMGAGRTGANVLTF
TGTGCCAGCAGTGATATGGGGGCCGGCCGTACTGGGGCCAACGTCCTGACTTTC
>TRBJ1-2|TRBD1|many|TRBV6-5
CASRTGPMGYGYTF
TGTGCCAGCAGGACAGGGCCCATGGGCTATGGCTACACCTTC
>TRBJ1-1|TRBD1|few|TRBV6-5
CASSYSDPGGNTEAFF
TGTGCCAGCAGTTACTCGGACCCAGGGGGCAACACTGAAGCTTTCTTT
>TRBJ2-3|NA|NA|TRBV7-2
CASSFQGIGDTQYF
TGTGCCAGCAGCTTCCAGGGTATCGGAGATACGCAGTATTTT
>TRBJ1-2|NA|NA|TRBV5-6
CASSPQVGGAYGYTF
TGTGCCAGCAGCCCACAAGTAGGGGGGGCGTATGGCTACACCTTC